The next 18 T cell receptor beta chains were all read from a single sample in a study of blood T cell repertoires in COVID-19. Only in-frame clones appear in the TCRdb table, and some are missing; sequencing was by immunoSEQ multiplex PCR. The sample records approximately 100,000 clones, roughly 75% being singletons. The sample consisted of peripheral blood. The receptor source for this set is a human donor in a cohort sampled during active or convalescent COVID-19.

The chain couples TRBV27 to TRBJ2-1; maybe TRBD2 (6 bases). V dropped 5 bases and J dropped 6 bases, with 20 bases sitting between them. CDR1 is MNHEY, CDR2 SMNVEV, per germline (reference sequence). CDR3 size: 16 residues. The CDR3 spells CASSAAGRGRGNEQFF. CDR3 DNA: TGTGCCAGCAGTGCAGCTGGGCGCGGGCGGGGCAATGAGCAGTTCTTC.

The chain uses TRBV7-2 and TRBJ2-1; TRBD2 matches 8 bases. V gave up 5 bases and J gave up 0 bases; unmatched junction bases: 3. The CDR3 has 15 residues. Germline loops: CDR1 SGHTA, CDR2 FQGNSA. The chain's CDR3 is CASSPSGSSYNEQFF. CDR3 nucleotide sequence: TGTGCCAGCAGCCCAAGCGGGAGCTCCTACAATGAGCAGTTCTTC.

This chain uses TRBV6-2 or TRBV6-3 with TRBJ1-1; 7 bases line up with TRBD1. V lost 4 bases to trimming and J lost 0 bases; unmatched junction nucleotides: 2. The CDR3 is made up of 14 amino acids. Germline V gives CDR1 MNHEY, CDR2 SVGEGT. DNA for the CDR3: TGTGCCAGCAGTTCGACAGGGTTGAACACTGAAGCTTTCTTT. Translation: CASSSTGLNTEAFF.

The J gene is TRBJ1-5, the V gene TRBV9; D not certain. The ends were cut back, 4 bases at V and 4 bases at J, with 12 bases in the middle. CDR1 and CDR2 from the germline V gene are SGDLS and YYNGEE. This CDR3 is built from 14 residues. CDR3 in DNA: TGTGCCAGCAGCAAGGGCGGGGAGAATCAGCCCCAGCATTTT. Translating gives CASSKGGENQPQHF. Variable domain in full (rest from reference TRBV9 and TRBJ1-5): DSGVTQTPKHLITATGQRVTLRCSPRSGDLSVYWYQQSLDQGLQFLIQYYNGEERAKGNILERFSAQQFPDLHSELNLSSLELGDSALYFCASSKGGENQPQHFGDGTRLSIL.

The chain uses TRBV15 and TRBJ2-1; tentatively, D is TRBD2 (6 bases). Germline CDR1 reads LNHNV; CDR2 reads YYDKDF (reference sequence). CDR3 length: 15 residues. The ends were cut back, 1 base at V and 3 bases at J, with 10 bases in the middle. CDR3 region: CATSRVGGFYNEQFF. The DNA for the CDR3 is TGTGCCACCAGCAGAGTGGGAGGTTTCTACAATGAGCAGTTCTTC.

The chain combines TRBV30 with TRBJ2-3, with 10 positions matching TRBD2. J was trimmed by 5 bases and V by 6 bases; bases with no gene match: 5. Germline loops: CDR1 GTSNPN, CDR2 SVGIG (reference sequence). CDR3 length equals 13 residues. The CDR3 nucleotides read TGTGCCTGTTTTCGACTAGCGGGAGATACGCAGTATTTT. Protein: CACFRLAGDTQYF.

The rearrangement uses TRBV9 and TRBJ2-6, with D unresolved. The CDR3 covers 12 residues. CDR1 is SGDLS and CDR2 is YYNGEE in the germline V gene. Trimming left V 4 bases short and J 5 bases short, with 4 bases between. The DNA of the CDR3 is TGTGCCAGCAGCCCTCGGGCCAACGTCCTGACTTTC. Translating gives CASSPRANVLTF.

DNA for the CDR3: TGTGCCAGTACCCCGACGAACAGGGCCAACAATGAGCAGTTCTTC. It codes for CASTPTNRANNEQFF. This chain joins TRBV19 and TRBJ2-1, with D maybe TRBD1 (6 bases). Germline CDR1 LNHDA, CDR2 SQIVND (reference sequence). The CDR3 loop spans 15 amino acids. The V end lost 7 bases, the J end lost 5 bases, and 18 bases lay between the germline ends.

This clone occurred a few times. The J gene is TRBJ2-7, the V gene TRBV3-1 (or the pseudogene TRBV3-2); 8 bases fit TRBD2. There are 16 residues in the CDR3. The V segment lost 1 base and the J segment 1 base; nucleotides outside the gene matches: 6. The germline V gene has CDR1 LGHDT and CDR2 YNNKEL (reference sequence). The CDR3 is CASSQGTGGRSYEQYF. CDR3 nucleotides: TGTGCCAGCAGCCAAGGGACGGGCGGGAGGTCCTACGAGCAGTACTTC.

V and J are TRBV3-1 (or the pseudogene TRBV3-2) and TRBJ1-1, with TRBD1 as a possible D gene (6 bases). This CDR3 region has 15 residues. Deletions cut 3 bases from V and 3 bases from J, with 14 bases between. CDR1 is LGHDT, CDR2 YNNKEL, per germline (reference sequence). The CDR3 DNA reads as TGTGCCAGCAGCCAGACACAGGGACTACACACTGAAGCTTTCTTT. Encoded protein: CASSQTQGLHTEAFF.

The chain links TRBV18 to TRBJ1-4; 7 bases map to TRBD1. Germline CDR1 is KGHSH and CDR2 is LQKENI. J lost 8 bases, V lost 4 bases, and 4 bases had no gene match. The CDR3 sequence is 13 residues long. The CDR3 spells CASSQGQHEKLFF. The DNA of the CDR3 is TGTGCCAGCTCACAGGGACAGCACGAAAAACTGTTTTTT.

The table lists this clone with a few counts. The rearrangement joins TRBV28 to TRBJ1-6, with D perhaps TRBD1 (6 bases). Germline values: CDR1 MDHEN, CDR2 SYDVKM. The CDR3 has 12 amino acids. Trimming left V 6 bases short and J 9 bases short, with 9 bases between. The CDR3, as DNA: TGTGCCAGCAGGCAGGGGAGTTCACCCCTCCACTTT. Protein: CASRQGSSPLHF.

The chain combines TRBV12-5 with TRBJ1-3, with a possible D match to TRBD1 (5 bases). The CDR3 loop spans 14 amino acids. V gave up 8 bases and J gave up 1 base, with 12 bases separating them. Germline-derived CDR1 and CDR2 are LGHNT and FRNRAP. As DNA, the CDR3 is TGTGCTAGTCGGGGGGATTCTTCTGGAAACACCATATATTTT. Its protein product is CASRGDSSGNTIYF.

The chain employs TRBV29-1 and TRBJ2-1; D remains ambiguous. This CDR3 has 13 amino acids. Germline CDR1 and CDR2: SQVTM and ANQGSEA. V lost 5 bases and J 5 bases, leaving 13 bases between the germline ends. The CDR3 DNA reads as TGCAGCGTTCCAGGCAGGTTGGACAATGAGCAGTTCTTC. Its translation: CSVPGRLDNEQFF.

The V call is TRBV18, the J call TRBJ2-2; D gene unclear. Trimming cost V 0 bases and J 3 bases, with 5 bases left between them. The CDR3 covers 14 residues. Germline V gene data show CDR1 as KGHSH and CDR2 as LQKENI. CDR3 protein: CASSPPNYTGELFF. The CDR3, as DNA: TGTGCCAGCTCACCACCTAATTACACCGGGGAGCTGTTTTTT.

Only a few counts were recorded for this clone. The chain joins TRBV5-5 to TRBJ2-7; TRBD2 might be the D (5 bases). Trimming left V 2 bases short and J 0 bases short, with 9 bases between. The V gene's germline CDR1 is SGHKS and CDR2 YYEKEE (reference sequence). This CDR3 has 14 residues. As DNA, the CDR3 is TGTGCCAGCAGCTTAACAACTAGCTCCTACGAGCAGTACTTC. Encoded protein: CASSLTTSSYEQYF.

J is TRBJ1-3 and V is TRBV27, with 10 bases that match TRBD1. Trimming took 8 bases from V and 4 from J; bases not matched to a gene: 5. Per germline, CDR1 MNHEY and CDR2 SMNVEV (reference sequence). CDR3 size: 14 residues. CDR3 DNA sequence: TGTGCCAGCGCACGGGACAGGGGAGGAAACACCATATATTTT. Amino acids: CASARDRGGNTIYF.

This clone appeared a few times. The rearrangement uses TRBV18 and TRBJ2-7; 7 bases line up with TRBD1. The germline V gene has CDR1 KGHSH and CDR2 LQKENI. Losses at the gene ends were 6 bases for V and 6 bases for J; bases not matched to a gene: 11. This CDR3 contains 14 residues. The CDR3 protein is CASSRQGEAAEQYF. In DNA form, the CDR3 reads TGTGCCAGCTCGCGACAGGGAGAGGCAGCCGAGCAGTACTTC. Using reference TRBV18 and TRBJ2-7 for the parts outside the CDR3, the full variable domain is NAGVMQNPRHLVRRRGQEARLRCSPMKGHSHVYWYRQLPEEGLKFMVYLQKENIIDESGMPKERFSAEFPKEGPSILRIQQVVRGDSAAYFCASSRQGEAAEQYFGPGTRLTVT.